This entry lists 10 T cell receptor beta chains sequenced from one sample in a study of cytomegalovirus exposure and HLA in healthy donors. PCR employed 60 Vbeta and 13 Jbeta primers. Using immunoSEQ multiplex PCR, the repertoire was profiled, and TCRdb retains in-frame clones only, with some absent. In the table there are tens of thousands of clones, around 80% of which are singletons. The sequenced material came from PBMCs. The receptors were sampled from a male donor in good health and CMV-seropositive.

The DNA of the CDR3 is TGTGCCAGCAGCTTAGAGTTGGGCGGGAGCTCCTACAATGAGCAGTTCTTC. It encodes CASSLELGGSSYNEQFF. The chain carries TRBV7-6 and TRBJ2-1, with TRBD2 matching over 7 bases. The CDR3 sequence is 17 residues long. CDR1 is SGHVS and CDR2 is FNYEAQ in the germline V gene. V was clipped by 1 base and J by 0 bases; unmatched bases: 6.

This chain joins TRBV7-2 and TRBJ2-7; D perhaps matches TRBD2 (6 bases). CDR3 length: 13 residues. V was pared by 2 bases and J by 6 bases, with 11 bases between. Germline V gene sequence: CDR1 SGHTA, CDR2 FQGNSA. In DNA, the CDR3 is TGTGCCAGCAGCTTACAACTAGCCGGCGAGCAGTACTTC. Protein product: CASSLQLAGEQYF.

J is TRBJ2-5 and V is TRBV6-5; 8 bases agree with TRBD1. The tail of the sequence fits TRBJ2-7 better, so the J call may be wrong. Germline V gives CDR1 MNHEY, CDR2 SVGAGI. The length of the CDR3 is 15 residues. The CDR3: CASSYSGRGPYEQYF. DNA for the CDR3: TGTGCCAGCAGTTACTCGGGCAGGGGGCCGTACGAGCAGTACTTC.

The rearrangement joins TRBV29-1 to TRBJ1-2; TRBD1 is a possible D gene (6 bases). The germline V gene has CDR1 SQVTM and CDR2 ANQGSEA. Trimming shortened V by 4 bases and J by 8 bases, and 20 bases separated the two germline ends. The CDR3 length is 14 residues. The CDR3 DNA follows: TGCAGCGTTGTAGGTGGGGAGCATGACAGGGGCTACACCTTC. As protein: CSVVGGEHDRGYTF.

V usage is TRBV28 and J usage is TRBJ2-3; 14 nucleotides align to TRBD2. This CDR3 comprises 18 residues. V was pared by 3 bases and J by 6 bases, with 11 bases of the junction left unmatched. Germline loops: CDR1 MDHEN, CDR2 SYDVKM. The chain's CDR3 is CASSFLPRLAGGSDTQYF. CDR3 sequence (DNA): TGTGCCAGCAGTTTCTTACCCCGACTAGCGGGAGGGTCGGATACGCAGTATTTT. The full variable domain, completed using reference TRBV28 and TRBJ2-3, is DVKVTQSSRYLVKRTGEKVFLECVQDMDHENMFWYRQDPGLGLRLIYFSYDVKMKEKGDIPEGYSVSREKKERFSLILESASTNQTSMYLCASSFLPRLAGGSDTQYFGPGTRLTVL.

A few counts support this clone. V usage is TRBV18 and J usage is TRBJ1-1, with TRBD1 matching over 8 bases. Germline V gene data show CDR1 as KGHSH and CDR2 as LQKENI. This CDR3 has 13 residues. V lost 5 bases, J lost 5 bases, and 4 bases stayed unmatched. The CDR3 spells CASSSTGGTEAFF. CDR3 DNA sequence: TGTGCCAGCTCATCAACAGGGGGTACTGAAGCTTTCTTT.

V is TRBV15 and J is TRBJ2-1; 10 positions match TRBD2. Germline assignment: CDR1 LNHNV and CDR2 YYDKDF (reference sequence). The ends lost 5 bases at V and 0 bases at J; junction bases unmatched: 13. CDR3 length equals 19 residues. The CDR3 DNA reads TGTGCCACCAGCCCCCGGCGGCTAGCGGGAGAAGGCTCCTACAATGAGCAGTTCTTC. Its protein is CATSPRRLAGEGSYNEQFF.

The gene calls are TRBV13 and TRBJ2-7; no firm D call. Germline V CDR1 and CDR2: PRHDT, FYEKMQ (reference sequence). This CDR3 contains 15 residues. The V end lost 0 bases, the J end lost 3 bases, and 12 bases lay between the germline ends. In DNA, the CDR3 is TGTGCCAGCAGCTTAGGGCATCGAGGAAGCTACGAGCAGTACTTC. This gives the protein CASSLGHRGSYEQYF.

This clone is a singleton in its sample. The chain has TRBV5-1 and TRBJ2-7; 8 positions agree with TRBD1. The CDR3 length is 14 residues. V was pared by 4 bases and J by 3 bases, with 6 bases of the junction left unmatched. Germline V gene sequence: CDR1 SGHRS, CDR2 YFSETQ. The CDR3 DNA reads TGCGCCAGCAGCCTACAGGGGGATTTCTACGAGCAGTACTTC. Its translation is CASSLQGDFYEQYF.

The chain has TRBV5-6 and TRBJ2-3; 11 bases fit TRBD2. Germline lookup yields CDR1 SGHDT and CDR2 YYEEEE. The CDR3 sequence is 15 residues long. After removal of 6 bases from V and 2 bases from J, the junction contained 5 bases not matched to a gene. DNA of the CDR3: TGTGCCAGCACCCTTAGCGGGAGGGACACAGATACGCAGTATTTT. It translates to CASTLSGRDTDTQYF.